This T cell receptor (beta chain) was captured in a study of PD-1 blockade in classical Hodgkin lymphoma. TCRdb's table, derived via immunoSEQ multiplex PCR, lists solely in-frame clones and lacks some. The repertoire holds about 2,800 clones, about two thirds seen once, with roughly 70% in the top ten. The junction had 6 bases not matched to a gene; V was cut back by 4 bases and J by 9 bases. CDR1 SGDLS and CDR2 YYNGEE come from the germline V gene. There are 13 residues in the CDR3. Exposure to brentuximab vedotin varied, and each patient had relapsed following autologous stem cell transplantation. After PBMCs were thawed, their CD8+ T cells were isolated by magnetic negative selection.

This specimen was CD8+ T cells from blood, taken at baseline. V and J are TRBV9 and TRBJ2-1; 8 bases are a match to TRBD2. The clonotype originates from a human donor with classical Hodgkin lymphoma. The CDR3: CASSTSGGFEQFF. In nucleotides, the CDR3 is TGTGCCAGCAGCACGTCGGGGGGGTTTGAGCAGTTCTTC.